A selection of T cell receptor beta chains follows, all from one sample in a study of T cells in localized non-small cell lung cancer. Using immunoSEQ multiplex PCR, the repertoire was profiled, and TCRdb retains in-frame clones only, with some absent. This sample has nearly 25,000 clones, with approximately 83% found just once. Sequenced here: peripheral blood, sampled before any cancer treatment. The receptor source for this set is a male donor aged 60 or older with stage II squamous cell lung carcinoma. Both conserved end residues are part of each CDR3. The order of the fields is D gene, V gene, J gene, clone size, CDR3 DNA, CDR3 protein. The D gene is left open where the match is weak. The size of a clone is reported for some rows only, either as once, few or many, or as a class for expanded clones.

NA	TRBV29-1	TRBJ2-2	once	TGCAGCGTTGACGGCGGGAAACACACCGGGGAGCTGTTTTTT	CSVDGGKHTGELFF
NA	TRBV7-2	TRBJ2-1	NA	TGTGCCAGCAGCTTAGGTGAGTTGTATGAGCAGTTCTTC	CASSLGELYEQFF
NA	TRBV5-1	TRBJ1-2	few	TGCGCCAGCAGCCGAGCAGGGCCCAACTATGGCTACACCTTC	CASSRAGPNYGYTF
NA	TRBV5-1	TRBJ2-5	NA	TGCGCCAGCAGCGAGGGACCCCTGAAGACCCAGTACTTC	CASSEGPLKTQYF
NA	TRBV4-3	TRBJ1-4	NA	TGCGCCAGCAGCCAAGTCGGGGTCCTATCAGTTCAGTTTTTT	CASSQVGVLSVQFF
NA	TRBV5-1	TRBJ2-7	NA	TGCGCCAGCAGCTCCACAGGGTCGCGAGAGCAGTACTTC	CASSSTGSREQYF
NA	TRBV6-1	TRBJ2-3	NA	TGTGCCAGCAGCGGCCCGGGCTCGACGCAGTATTTT	CASSGPGSTQYF
TRBD2	TRBV18	TRBJ2-1	NA	TGTGCCAGCTCCCCGACGCTAGCGGGCTCTGGCGGGAGGGGTGAGCAGTTCTTC	CASSPTLAGSGGRGEQFF
NA	TRBV7-9	TRBJ1-2	few	TGTGCCAGCAGCTTATTAGCAGTGAGTGGCTACACCTTC	CASSLLAVSGYTF
NA	TRBV4-1	TRBJ2-7	NA	TGCGCCAGCAGCCACCTACTAGCACCGGCGGGTGAGCAGTACTTC	CASSHLLAPAGEQYF
NA	TRBV7-2	TRBJ2-5	NA	TGTGCCAGCAGCGTGGACGCGGGAGAGACCCAGTACTTC	CASSVDAGETQYF
NA	TRBV5-5	TRBJ1-1	NA	TGTGCCAGCAGCGAAATACGGAAGATGAACACTGAAGCTTTCTTT	CASSEIRKMNTEAFF
TRBD1	TRBV5-8	TRBJ2-5	NA	TGTGCCAGCAGCTACCTCCGGGACAGGGAAGAGACCCAGTACTTC	CASSYLRDREETQYF
NA	TRBV4-1	TRBJ2-2	NA	TGCGCCAGCAGCCAAGTCCCTCAGATCAGGGGTCCGAACACCGGGGAGCTGTTTTTT	CASSQVPQIRGPNTGELFF
NA	TRBV6-6	TRBJ1-2	NA	TGTGCCAGCAGTTTACGCGACAGCTATGGCTACACCTTC	CASSLRDSYGYTF
NA	TRBV15	TRBJ2-3	few	TGTGCCACCAGCAGCCAGGGGCCAACAGATACGCAGTATTTT	CATSSQGPTDTQYF